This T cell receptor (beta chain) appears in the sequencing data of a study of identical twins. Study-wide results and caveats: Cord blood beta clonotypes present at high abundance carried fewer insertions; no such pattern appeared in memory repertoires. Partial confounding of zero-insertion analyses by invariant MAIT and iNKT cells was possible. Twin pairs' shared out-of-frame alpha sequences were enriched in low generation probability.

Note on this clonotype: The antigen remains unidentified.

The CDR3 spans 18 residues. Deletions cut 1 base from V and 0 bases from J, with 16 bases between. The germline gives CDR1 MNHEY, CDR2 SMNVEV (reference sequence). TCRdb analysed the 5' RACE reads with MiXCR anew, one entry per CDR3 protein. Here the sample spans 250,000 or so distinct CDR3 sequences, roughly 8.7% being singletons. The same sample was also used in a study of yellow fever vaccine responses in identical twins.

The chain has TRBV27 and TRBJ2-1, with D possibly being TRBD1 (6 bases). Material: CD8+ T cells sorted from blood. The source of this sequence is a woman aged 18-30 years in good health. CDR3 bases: TGTGCCAGCAGTTTATATAGCCTAACAGGGAGCTCCTACAATGAGCAGTTCTTC. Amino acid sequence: CASSLYSLTGSSYNEQFF.